Below are 9 T cell receptor beta chains sequenced from a single sample in a study of blood T cell repertoires in COVID-19. TCRdb's table, derived via immunoSEQ multiplex PCR, lists solely in-frame clones and lacks some. The sample lists around 700,000 clones, 80% to 90% occurring once. Specimen: peripheral blood. The receptors shown here come from a woman between 18 and 30 years old with acute or convalescent COVID-19.

The chain is built from TRBV10-2 and TRBJ1-2; D unresolved. The CDR3 loop spans 13 amino acids. Germline assignment: CDR1 WSHSY and CDR2 SAAADI. V lost 3 bases, J lost 2 bases, and 7 bases lay in between. The CDR3 is CASSENSNYGYTF. Written as DNA, the CDR3 is TGCGCCAGCAGTGAAAACAGCAACTATGGCTACACCTTC.

This chain connects TRBV7-2 to TRBJ1-2; 10 bases agree with TRBD1. Germline V gene sequence: CDR1 SGHTA, CDR2 FQGNSA. The CDR3 covers 14 residues. V lost 5 bases and J lost 4; bases outside the gene matches: 4. The chain's CDR3 is CASSGQGGVYGYTF. The CDR3, as DNA: TGTGCCAGCAGCGGACAGGGGGGGGTCTATGGCTACACCTTC.

This chain joins TRBV12-3 or TRBV12-4 and TRBJ1-1; D is ambiguous. V was pared by 2 bases and J by 4 bases, with 8 bases between. The CDR3 is 13 amino acids. The CDR3 loop is CASSLMESTEAFF. The CDR3 nucleotides read TGTGCCAGCAGTTTAATGGAGAGCACTGAAGCTTTCTTT.

This clone was picked up one time. The chain links TRBV21-1 to TRBJ2-3; the D call of TRBD1 is as the table states it, not checked on the DNA. TRBV21-1 is noted as a pseudogene. This CDR3 comprises 18 residues. Written as DNA, the CDR3 is TGTGCCAGCAGCAAAGTGGTCCCTAGACAGGGCAGCACAGATACGCAGTATTTT. This translates into CASSKVVPRQGSTDTQYF.

The chain is built from TRBV30 and TRBJ1-2; a weak D match, TRBD1 (6 bases). Germline lookup yields CDR1 GTSNPN and CDR2 SVGIG (reference sequence). V gave up 5 bases and J gave up 4 bases, with 14 bases separating them. This CDR3 has 13 residues. CDR3 coding DNA: TGTGCCTGGGATAACAGGGTTTTCTATGGCTACACCTTC. This gives the protein CAWDNRVFYGYTF.

The rearrangement joins TRBV25-1 to TRBJ2-2; TRBD1 agrees at 9 bases. The CDR3 has 16 residues. CDR1 is MGHDK, CDR2 SYGVNS, per germline. Unmatched junction bases numbered 8, after V lost 5 bases and J lost 4 bases. CDR3 in DNA: TGTGCCAGCAGTAGCCTGGGACAGGGTGCCACCGGGGAGCTGTTTTTT. This gives the protein CASSSLGQGATGELFF.

V gene TRBV6-2 or TRBV6-3 combines with J gene TRBJ2-7; TRBD1 matches at 9 bases. Germline-derived CDR1 and CDR2 are MNHEY and SVGEGT. The V and J ends lost 2 bases and 6 bases, in that order; junction bases with no gene match: 11. The CDR3 has 16 amino acids. The CDR3 spells CASSYRFPGQGSEQYF. Here the CDR3 DNA reads TGTGCCAGCAGTTACCGTTTCCCGGGACAGGGATCCGAGCAGTACTTC.

This clone was observed a handful of times. V and J are TRBV9 and TRBJ1-3; D possibly corresponds to TRBD1 (6 bases). The CDR3 length is 16 residues. Trimming removed 0 bases at V and 4 bases at J, with 14 bases between. Germline V CDR1 and CDR2: SGDLS, YYNGEE. The CDR3 region is CASSVDPADRGNTIYF. Written as DNA, the CDR3 is TGTGCCAGCAGCGTAGATCCGGCGGACAGAGGAAACACCATATATTTT.

The V gene is TRBV3-1 (or the pseudogene TRBV3-2), the J gene TRBJ1-5, with D unresolved. Germline V CDR1 and CDR2: LGHDT, YNNKEL (reference sequence). CDR3 length: 14 residues. The V end lost 4 bases, the J end lost 0 bases, and 7 bases lay between the germline ends. The CDR3, as DNA: TGTGCCAGCAGCCGAGGGATTAGCAATCAGCCCCAGCATTTT. This codes for CASSRGISNQPQHF.